Given below is one T cell receptor beta chain in context. Antigen specificity is unknown. Generated by immunoSEQ multiplex PCR, the TCRdb table keeps only in-frame clones and is missing some. The profile shows approximately 140,000 clones, 85% to 95% of them singletons. Germline V gene sequence: CDR1 LNHDA, CDR2 SQIVND (reference sequence). V shed 5 bases, J shed 5 bases, and the junction held 7 bases outside the gene matches. The CDR3 extends over 15 amino acids. The data were obtained in a study of T cell responses to AZD1222 COVID-19 vaccine. Findings and limits, study-wide: In a largely white British group with more females than males, clonal diversity was possibly underestimated. Unmutated regions of variants are reportedly targeted by nearly half of spike-specific TCRs.

The sequencing used peripheral blood, collected on day 0 of MenACWY control vaccination. The chain recombines TRBV19 with TRBJ1-4; 8 nucleotides agree with TRBD1. The receptor comes from an adult in good health. The DNA for the CDR3 is TGTGCCAGTAGTGCAAACAGGGGGGGAAATGAAAAACTGTTTTTT. Translated, it gives CASSANRGGNEKLFF.